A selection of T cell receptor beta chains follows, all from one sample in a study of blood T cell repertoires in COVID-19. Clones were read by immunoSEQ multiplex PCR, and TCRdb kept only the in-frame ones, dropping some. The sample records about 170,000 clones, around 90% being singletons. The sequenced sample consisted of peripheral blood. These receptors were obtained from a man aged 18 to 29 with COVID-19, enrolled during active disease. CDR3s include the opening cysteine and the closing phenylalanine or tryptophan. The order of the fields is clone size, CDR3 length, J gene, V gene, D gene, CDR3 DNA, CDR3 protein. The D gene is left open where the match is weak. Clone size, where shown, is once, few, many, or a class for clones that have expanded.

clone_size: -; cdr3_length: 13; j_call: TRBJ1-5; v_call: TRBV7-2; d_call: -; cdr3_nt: TGTGCCAGCAGCTTAGGGGCCGGTCAGCCCCAGCATTTT; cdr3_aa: CASSLGAGQPQHF
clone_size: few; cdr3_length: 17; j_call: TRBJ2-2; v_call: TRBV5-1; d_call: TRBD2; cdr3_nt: TGCGCCAGCAGCCTAGGACTAGCGGGAGGGTACACCGGGGAGCTGTTTTTT; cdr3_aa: CASSLGLAGGYTGELFF
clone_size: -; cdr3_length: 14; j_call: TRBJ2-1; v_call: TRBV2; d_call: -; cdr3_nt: TGTGCCAGCAGTGGGGGCCCCGGATACAATGAGCAGTTCTTC; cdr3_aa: CASSGGPGYNEQFF
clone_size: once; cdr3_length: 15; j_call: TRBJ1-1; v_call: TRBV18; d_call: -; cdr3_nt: TGTGCCAGCTCACCAATTGGCCAGTCGAACACTGAAGCTTTCTTT; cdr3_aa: CASSPIGQSNTEAFF
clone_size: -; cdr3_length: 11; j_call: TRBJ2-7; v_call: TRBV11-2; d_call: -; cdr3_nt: TGTGCCAGCAGCTTAAAAGAGTCCCAGTACTTC; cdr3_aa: CASSLKESQYF
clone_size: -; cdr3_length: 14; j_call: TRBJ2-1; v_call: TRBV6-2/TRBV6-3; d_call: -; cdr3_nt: TGTGCCAGCAGTAAGACTAGTTCCTACAATGAGCAGTTCTTC; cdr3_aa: CASSKTSSYNEQFF
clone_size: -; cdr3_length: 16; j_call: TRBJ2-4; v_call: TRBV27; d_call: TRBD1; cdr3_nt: TGTGCCACCAACTACGACAGGGTTGGAGCCAAAAACATTCAGTACTTC; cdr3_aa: CATNYDRVGAKNIQYF
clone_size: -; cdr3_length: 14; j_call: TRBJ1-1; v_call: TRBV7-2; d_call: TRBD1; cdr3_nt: TGTGCCAGCAGCTTAACAGGGGGCCACACTGAAGCTTTCTTT; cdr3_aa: CASSLTGGHTEAFF
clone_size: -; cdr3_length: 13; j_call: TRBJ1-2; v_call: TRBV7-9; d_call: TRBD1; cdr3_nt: TGTGCCAGCAGCCCTCAGGGGGTTCATGGCTACACCTTC; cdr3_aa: CASSPQGVHGYTF
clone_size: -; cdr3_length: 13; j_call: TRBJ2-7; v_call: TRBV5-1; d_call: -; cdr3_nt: TGCGCCAGCAGCTTAGGGACAAACTACGAGCAGTACTTC; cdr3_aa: CASSLGTNYEQYF
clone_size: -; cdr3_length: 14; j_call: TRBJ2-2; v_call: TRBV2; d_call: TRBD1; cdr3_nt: TGTGCCAGCACCAGGACAGGGAACACCGGGGAGCTGTTTTTT; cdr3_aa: CASTRTGNTGELFF
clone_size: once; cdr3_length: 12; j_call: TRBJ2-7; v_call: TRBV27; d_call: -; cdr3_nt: TGTGCCAGCAGTTTACTAGCAGGCGAGCAGTACTTC; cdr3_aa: CASSLLAGEQYF
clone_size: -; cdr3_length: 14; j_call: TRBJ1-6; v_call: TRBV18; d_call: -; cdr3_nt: TGTGCCAGCTCACCGGAGGGTGGGGATTCACCCCTCCACTTT; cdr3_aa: CASSPEGGDSPLHF
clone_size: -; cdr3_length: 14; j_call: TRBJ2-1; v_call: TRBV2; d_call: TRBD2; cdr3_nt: TGTGCCAGCAGTGAAGCGACTAGCGGGGACCCCGAGTTCTTC; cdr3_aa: CASSEATSGDPEFF
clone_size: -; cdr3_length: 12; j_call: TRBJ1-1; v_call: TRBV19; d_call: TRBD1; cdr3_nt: TGTGCCATCTCAGGGGGACGAACTGAAGCTTTCTTT; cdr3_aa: CAISGGRTEAFF
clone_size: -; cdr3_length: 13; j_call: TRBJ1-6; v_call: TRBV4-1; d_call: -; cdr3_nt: TGCGCCAGCAGCCAAGTACTGCTCTCACCCCTCCACTTT; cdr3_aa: CASSQVLLSPLHF
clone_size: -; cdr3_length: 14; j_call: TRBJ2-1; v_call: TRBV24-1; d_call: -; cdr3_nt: TGTGCCACCCGCGAAGGGGAAAGCTTCGATGAGCAGTTCTTC; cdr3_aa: CATREGESFDEQFF
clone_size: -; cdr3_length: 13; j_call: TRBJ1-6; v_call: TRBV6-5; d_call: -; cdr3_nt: TGTGCCAGCAAACGGGGGAATAATTCACCCCTCCACTTT; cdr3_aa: CASKRGNNSPLHF
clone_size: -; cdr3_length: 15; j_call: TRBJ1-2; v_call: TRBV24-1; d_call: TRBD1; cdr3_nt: TGTGCCACCCGGGGGAGGCCCGACAGGGGGAAGGGCTACACCTTC; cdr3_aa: CATRGRPDRGKGYTF
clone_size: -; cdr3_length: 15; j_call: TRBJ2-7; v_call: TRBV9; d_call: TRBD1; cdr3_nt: TGTGCCAGCAGCCCGATGGACAGGGTGGGCTACGAGCAGTACTTC; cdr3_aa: CASSPMDRVGYEQYF
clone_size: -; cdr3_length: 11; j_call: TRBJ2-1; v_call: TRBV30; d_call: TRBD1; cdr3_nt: TGTGCCTGGAGGACAGGGAATGAGCAGTTCTTC; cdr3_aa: CAWRTGNEQFF
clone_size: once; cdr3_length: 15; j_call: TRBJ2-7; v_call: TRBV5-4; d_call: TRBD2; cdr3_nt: TGTGCCAGCAGCTTGACTAGCGGGAGCACCTACGAGCAGTACTTC; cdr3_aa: CASSLTSGSTYEQYF
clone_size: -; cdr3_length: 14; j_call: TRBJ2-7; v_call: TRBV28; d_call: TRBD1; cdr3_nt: TGTGCCAGCAGTTTGGGGACAGGTATCCACGAGCAGTACTTC; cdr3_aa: CASSLGTGIHEQYF
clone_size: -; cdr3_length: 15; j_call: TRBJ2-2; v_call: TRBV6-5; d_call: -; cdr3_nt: TGTGCCAGCAGGAGTGGAAGGGTGAGGGCCGGGGAGCTGTTTTTT; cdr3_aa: CASRSGRVRAGELFF
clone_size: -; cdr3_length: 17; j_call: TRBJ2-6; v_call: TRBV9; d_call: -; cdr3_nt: TGTGCCAGCAGCGTATCTACAGGGAATTCTGGGGCCAACGTCCTGACTTTC; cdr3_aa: CASSVSTGNSGANVLTF
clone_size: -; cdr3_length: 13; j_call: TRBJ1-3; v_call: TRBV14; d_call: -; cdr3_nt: TGTGCCAGCAGCCGGGGCCCTGGAAACACCATATATTTT; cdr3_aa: CASSRGPGNTIYF
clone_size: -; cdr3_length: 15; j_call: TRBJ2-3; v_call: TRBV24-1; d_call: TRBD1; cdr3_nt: TGTGCCACCAGTGACCCAGGGGGTAGCACAGATACGCAGTATTTT; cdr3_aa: CATSDPGGSTDTQYF
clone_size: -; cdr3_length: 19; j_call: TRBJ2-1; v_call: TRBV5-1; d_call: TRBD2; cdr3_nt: TGCGCCAGCAACAAGGGGCTAGCGGGAGGGTGGAGCTCCTACAATGAGCAGTTCTTC; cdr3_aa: CASNKGLAGGWSSYNEQFF
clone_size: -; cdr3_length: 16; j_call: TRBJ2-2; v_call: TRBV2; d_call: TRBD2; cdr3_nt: TGTGCCAGCAGTCCCGGGACTAGCGGTGACACCGGGGAGCTGTTTTTT; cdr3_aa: CASSPGTSGDTGELFF
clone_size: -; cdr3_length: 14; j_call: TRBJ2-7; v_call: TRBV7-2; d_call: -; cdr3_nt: TGTGCCAGCAGCTACCACGCGGCCCTCTCCGAGCAGTACTTC; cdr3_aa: CASSYHAALSEQYF
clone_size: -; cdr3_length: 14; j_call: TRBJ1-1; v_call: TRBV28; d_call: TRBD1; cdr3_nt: TGTGCCAGCAGCTACCGAACAGGGGGGACTGAAGCTTTCTTT; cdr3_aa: CASSYRTGGTEAFF
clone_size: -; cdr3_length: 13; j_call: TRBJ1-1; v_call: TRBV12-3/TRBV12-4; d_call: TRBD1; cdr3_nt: TGTGCCAGCAGCCGGGACAGGGCACAGGAAGCTTTCTTT; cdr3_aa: CASSRDRAQEAFF
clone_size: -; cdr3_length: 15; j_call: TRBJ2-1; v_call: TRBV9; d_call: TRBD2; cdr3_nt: TGTGCCAGCAGCGTAGCGGGGGGGGGCTATGATGAGCAGTTCTTC; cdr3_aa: CASSVAGGGYDEQFF
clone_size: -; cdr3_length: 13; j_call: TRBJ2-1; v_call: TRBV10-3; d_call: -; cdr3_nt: TGTGCCATCAGTGAGTCGAATCGGGATGAGCAGTTCTTC; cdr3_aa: CAISESNRDEQFF
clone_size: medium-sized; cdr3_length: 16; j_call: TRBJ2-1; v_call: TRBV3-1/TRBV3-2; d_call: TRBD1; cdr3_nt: TGTGCCAGCAGCCACCGAGGACAGGGGGCCCACAATGAGCAGTTCTTC; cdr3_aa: CASSHRGQGAHNEQFF
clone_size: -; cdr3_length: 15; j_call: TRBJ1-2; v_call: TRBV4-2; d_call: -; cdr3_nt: TGTGCCAGCAGCCAGGAATTACAGGGTAACTATGGCTACACCTTC; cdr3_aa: CASSQELQGNYGYTF
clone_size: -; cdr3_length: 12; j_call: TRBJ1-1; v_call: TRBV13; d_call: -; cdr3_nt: TGTGCCAGCAGCTTAGTTCGCGCTGAAGCTTTCTTT; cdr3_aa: CASSLVRAEAFF
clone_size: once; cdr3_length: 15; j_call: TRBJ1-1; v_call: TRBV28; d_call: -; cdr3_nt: TGTGCCAGCAGTTTAGTTGGGGACTTGGTGGCTGAAGCTTTCTTT; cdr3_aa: CASSLVGDLVAEAFF
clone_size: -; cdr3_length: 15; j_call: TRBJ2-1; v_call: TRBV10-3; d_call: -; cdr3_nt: TGTGCCATCAGTGAGGTAGGGGGCTCCTACAATGAGCAGTTCTTC; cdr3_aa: CAISEVGGSYNEQFF
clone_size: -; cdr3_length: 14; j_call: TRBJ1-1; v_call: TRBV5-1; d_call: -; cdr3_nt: TGCGCCAGCAGCCCCTGGCAGGGAGGGACTGAAGCTTTCTTT; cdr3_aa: CASSPWQGGTEAFF
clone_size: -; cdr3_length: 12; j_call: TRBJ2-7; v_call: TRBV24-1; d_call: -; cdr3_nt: TGTGCCACCAGTGTAACAGGGTTCGAGCAGTACTTC; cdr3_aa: CATSVTGFEQYF
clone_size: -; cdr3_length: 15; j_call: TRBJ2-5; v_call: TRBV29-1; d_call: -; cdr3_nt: TGCAGCGTTGAAACCAGGGGTAACGCCCAAGAGACCCAGTACTTC; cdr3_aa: CSVETRGNAQETQYF
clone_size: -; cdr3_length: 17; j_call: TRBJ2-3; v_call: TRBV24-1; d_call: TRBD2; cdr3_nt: TGTGCCACCAGTGACTCTCCGACTAGCAGGGAGGGAGATACGCAGTATTTT; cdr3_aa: CATSDSPTSREGDTQYF
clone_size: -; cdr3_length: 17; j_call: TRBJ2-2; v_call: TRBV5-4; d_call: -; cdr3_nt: TGTGCCAGCAGCTCGCCCTTCAGGGAAGGTACCACCGGGGAGCTGTTTTTT; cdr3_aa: CASSSPFREGTTGELFF
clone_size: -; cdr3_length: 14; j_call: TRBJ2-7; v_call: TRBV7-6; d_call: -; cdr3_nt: TGTGCCAGCACCCCAGAGACAGACTCCTACGAGCAGTACTTC; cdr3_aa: CASTPETDSYEQYF
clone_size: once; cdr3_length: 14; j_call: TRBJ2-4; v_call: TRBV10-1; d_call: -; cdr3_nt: TGCGCCAGGCTGACAGCCGTAGCCAAAAACATTCAGTACTTC; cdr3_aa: CARLTAVAKNIQYF
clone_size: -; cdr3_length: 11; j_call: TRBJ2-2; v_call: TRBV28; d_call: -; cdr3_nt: TGTGCCAGCGGAGAACCCGGGGAGCTGTTTTTT; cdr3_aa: CASGEPGELFF
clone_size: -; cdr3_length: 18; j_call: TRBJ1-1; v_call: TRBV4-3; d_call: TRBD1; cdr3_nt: TGCGCCAGCAGCCAAATGAGAGGGTGGACAGGGTGGGACACTGAAGCTTTCTTT; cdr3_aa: CASSQMRGWTGWDTEAFF
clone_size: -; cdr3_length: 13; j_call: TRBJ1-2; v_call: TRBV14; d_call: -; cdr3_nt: TGTGCCAGCAGCCCACAGGGTACCTATGGCTACACCTTC; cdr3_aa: CASSPQGTYGYTF
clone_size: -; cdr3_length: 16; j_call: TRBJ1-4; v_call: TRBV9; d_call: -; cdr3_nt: TGTGCCAGCAGCGTCGAGCCCAGCTCAGTAGGGGAAAAACTGCTTTTT; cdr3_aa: CASSVEPSSVGEKLLF
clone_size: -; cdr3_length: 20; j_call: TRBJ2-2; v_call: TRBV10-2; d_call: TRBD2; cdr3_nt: TGCGCCAGCAGCAGGGGACTAGCGGAACCACACTTTACGAACACCGGGGAGCTGTTTTTT; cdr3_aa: CASSRGLAEPHFTNTGELFF
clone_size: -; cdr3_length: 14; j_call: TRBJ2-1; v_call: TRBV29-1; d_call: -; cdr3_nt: TGCAGCGTTGTGCGGGGAAGCTCCTACAATGAGCAGTTCTTC; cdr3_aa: CSVVRGSSYNEQFF
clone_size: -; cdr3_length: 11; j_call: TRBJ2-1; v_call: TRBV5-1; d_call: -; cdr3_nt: TGCGCCAGCAGCTTGGCTGTTGAGCAGTTCTTC; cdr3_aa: CASSLAVEQFF
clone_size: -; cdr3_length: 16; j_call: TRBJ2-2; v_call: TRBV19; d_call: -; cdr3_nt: TGTGCCAGTTCCCTCGCGGGGGCCGGGGACACCGGGGAGCTGTTTTTT; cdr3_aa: CASSLAGAGDTGELFF